A selection of T cell receptor beta chains follows, all from one sample in a study of vaccination and CD4 T cells after COVID-19. These receptors' targets are unknown. Using its own MiXCR run on the PCR reads, TCRdb lists one record per CDR3 protein. Of fewer than 25,000 distinct CDR3 sequences in the sample, approximately 42% were seen once. The material was CD4+ T cells from blood, cultured in vitro, obtained before SARS-CoV-2 vaccination. The source of these receptors is a human donor who had recovered from COVID-19. CDR3s include the opening cysteine and the closing phenylalanine or tryptophan. The D gene is left open where the match is weak. The size entry is marked missing in some rows and otherwise reads once, few, many or a size class.

j_call | d_call | clone_size | v_call | cdr3_nt | cdr3_aa
TRBJ1-2 | TRBD1 | - | TRBV7-9 | TGTGCCAGCAGCCCGGACAGGGGAGGGGATGGCTACACCTTC | CASSPDRGGDGYTF
TRBJ1-2 | - | few | TRBV20-1 | TGCAGTGCTAGAGATCTCTTGACAGGAGTCAACTATGGCTACACCTTC | CSARDLLTGVNYGYTF
TRBJ2-3 | TRBD1 | - | TRBV9 | TGTGCCAGCAGCGTAGTGATCCGACAGGGGGGAGTATGTGTTACGCAGTATTTT | CASSVVIRQGGVCVTQYF
TRBJ2-7 | - | - | TRBV7-9 | TGTGCCAGCAGCTCCGGACCGCAAAGCTCCTACGAGCAGTACTTC | CASSSGPQSSYEQYF
TRBJ1-5 | TRBD1 | - | TRBV5-1 | TGCGCCAGCAGCTTCGAGGGGGCAGGCAATCAGCCCCAGCATTTT | CASSFEGAGNQPQHF
TRBJ2-5 | TRBD1 | - | TRBV2 | TGTGCCAGCAGCGGGGACAGGGGGCAAGAGACCCAGTACTTC | CASSGDRGQETQYF
TRBJ1-2 | - | - | TRBV30 | TGTGCCTGGAGTGTGGGGGGCCCCGGGGCTGGCTACACCTTC | CAWSVGGPGAGYTF
TRBJ2-2 | TRBD2 | few | TRBV10-3 | TGTGCCACTAGCGGGGGGATCACAGCGAACACCGGGGAGCTGTTTTTT | CATSGGITANTGELFF
TRBJ2-3 | TRBD2 | - | TRBV2 | TGTGCCAGCAGTGAAGGGGGAGGGCCGGGGGATACGCAGTATTTT | CASSEGGGPGDTQYF
TRBJ2-3 | - | - | TRBV28 | TGTGCCAGCAGTCGCCCCACGAAAAGGGCAGATACGCAGTATTTT | CASSRPTKRADTQYF
TRBJ1-6 | - | - | TRBV7-7 | TGTGCCAGCAGCTTTAAGGGAGGGCTAGACCGTAACCTCCACTTT | CASSFKGGLDRNLHF
TRBJ1-2 | TRBD1 | - | TRBV11-3 | TGTGCCAGCAGCACCGGACAGGGGGCCCCTACAAGGGGCTACACCTTC | CASSTGQGAPTRGYTF
TRBJ1-3 | - | few | TRBV7-3 | TGTGCCAGCAGCTCAGGTCCGGCCGGCTCTGGAAACACCATATATTTT | CASSSGPAGSGNTIYF
TRBJ1-2 | TRBD1 | - | TRBV10-3 | TGTGCCATCAGGCCGGGACAGGATTATGCGGGCTACACCTTC | CAIRPGQDYAGYTF